This TCR beta chain was documented in a study of long-term antiretroviral therapy in people with HIV. Of note for this clone: The antigen is undetermined.

Researchers ran immunoSEQ v3.0 at survey level. Sequencing used immunoSEQ multiplex PCR; TCRdb keeps in-frame clones, though not all of them. The table has roughly 25,000 clones, around 85% seen once. The study, taken as a whole, reports: Diversity went up after ART and still fell short of transplant donor controls. The study collected no data on ART adherence, viral resistance or therapy changes.

V lost 6 bases and J lost 6; bases outside the gene matches: 9. CDR1 is MNHEY, CDR2 SMNVEV, per germline (reference sequence). This CDR3 spans 15 amino acids. HIV-positive participants were all treated in the United States. The V gene is TRBV27, the J gene TRBJ2-1, with TRBD1 identical over 9 bases. The source is a man aged 35-49 years with HIV. Sample: unsorted PBMCs, taken 2.3 years after starting antiretroviral therapy. This CDR3 is CASRTGTGTSNEQFF. DNA for the CDR3: TGTGCCAGCAGAACCGGGACAGGGACTTCCAATGAGCAGTTCTTC.